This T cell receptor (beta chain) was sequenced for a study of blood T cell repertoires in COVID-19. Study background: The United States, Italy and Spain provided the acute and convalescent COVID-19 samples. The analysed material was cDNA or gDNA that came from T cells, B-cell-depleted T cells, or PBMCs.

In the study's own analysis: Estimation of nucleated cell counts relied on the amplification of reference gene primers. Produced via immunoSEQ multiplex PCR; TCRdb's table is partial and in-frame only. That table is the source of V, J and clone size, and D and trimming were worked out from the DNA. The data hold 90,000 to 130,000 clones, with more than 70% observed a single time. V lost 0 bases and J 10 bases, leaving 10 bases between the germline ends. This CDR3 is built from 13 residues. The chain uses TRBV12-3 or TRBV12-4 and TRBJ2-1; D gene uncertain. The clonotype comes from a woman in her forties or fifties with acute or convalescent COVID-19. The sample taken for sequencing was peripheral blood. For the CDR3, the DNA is TGTGCCAGCAGTTTAGCGTCAAGGCGGGAGCAGTTCTTC. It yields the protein CASSLASRREQFF.